This T cell receptor (beta chain) came from a study of T cells after posttransplantation cyclophosphamide. This clone was seen many times. The antigen remains unidentified. Study observations and caveats: Skin or GI-infiltrating T cells shared few TRB sequences with blood.

Per germline, CDR1 MDHEN and CDR2 SYDVKM. Trimming removed 8 bases from V and 1 base from J; junction bases left unmatched: 5. The CDR3 loop spans 15 amino acids. TCRdb keeps only in-frame clones here, not all; method: immunoSEQ multiplex PCR. This sample carries some 46,000 clones and no singletons, and around 2.1% goes to the top ten. The sample taken for sequencing was PBMCs. The sequence was collected from a man in his forties in good health, CMV-negative, and a related stem cell transplant donor. The V and J genes are TRBV28 and TRBJ2-1; TRBD2 matches 10 bases. The CDR3 is CASGSSGGSYNEQFF. CDR3 bases: TGTGCCAGCGGATCTAGCGGGGGTTCCTACAATGAGCAGTTCTTC.